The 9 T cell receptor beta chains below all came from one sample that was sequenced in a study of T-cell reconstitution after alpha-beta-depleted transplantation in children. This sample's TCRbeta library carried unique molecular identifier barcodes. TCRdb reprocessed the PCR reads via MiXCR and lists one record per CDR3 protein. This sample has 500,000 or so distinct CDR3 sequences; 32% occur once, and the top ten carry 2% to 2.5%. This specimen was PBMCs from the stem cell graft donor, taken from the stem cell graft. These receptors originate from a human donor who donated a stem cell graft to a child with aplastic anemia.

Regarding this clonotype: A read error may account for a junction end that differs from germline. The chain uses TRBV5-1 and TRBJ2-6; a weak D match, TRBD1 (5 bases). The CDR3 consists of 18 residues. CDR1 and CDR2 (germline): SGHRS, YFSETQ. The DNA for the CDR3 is TGCGCCAGCAGCTTGGAGCTACAGAAAACCTCTGGGGCCAACGGCCTGACTTTC. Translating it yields CASSLELQKTSGANGLTF. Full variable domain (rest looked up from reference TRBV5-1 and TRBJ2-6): KAGVTQTPRYLIKTRGQQVTLSCSPISGHRSVSWYQQTPGQGLQFLFEYFSETQRNKGNFPGRFSGRQFSNSRSEMNVSTLELGDSALYLCASSLELQKTSGANGLTFGAGSRLTVL.

The DNA of the CDR3 is TGCAGTGCTCCAGGGGGCGTCGGGGGGCGAGGCTATGGCTACACCTTC. It encodes CSAPGGVGGRGYGYTF. The chain uses TRBV20-1 and TRBJ1-2; 8 bases map to TRBD1. Germline V lookup: CDR1 DFQATT, CDR2 SNEGSKA (reference sequence). CDR3 length equals 16 residues. The trim removed 5 bases at V and 4 bases at J, leaving 15 bases unmatched.

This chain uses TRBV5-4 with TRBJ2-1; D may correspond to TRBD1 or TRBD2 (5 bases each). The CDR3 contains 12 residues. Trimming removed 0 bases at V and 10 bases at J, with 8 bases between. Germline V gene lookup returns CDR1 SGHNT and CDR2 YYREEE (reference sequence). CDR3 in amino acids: CASSLGGKEQFF. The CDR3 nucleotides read TGTGCCAGCAGCTTGGGGGGGAAGGAGCAGTTCTTC.

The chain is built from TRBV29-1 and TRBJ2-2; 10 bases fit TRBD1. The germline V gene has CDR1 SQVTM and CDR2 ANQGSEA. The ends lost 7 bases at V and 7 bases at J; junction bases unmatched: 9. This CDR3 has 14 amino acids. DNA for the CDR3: TGCAGCGCCCAAGACAGGGGGCGCGACGGGGAGCTGTTTTTT. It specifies CSAQDRGRDGELFF.

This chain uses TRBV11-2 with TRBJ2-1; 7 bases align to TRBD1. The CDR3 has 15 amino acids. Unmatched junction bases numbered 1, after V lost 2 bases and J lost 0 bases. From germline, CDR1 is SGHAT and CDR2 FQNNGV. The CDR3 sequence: CASSLRTGSYNEQFF. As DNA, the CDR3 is TGTGCCAGCAGCTTAAGGACAGGCTCCTACAATGAGCAGTTCTTC.

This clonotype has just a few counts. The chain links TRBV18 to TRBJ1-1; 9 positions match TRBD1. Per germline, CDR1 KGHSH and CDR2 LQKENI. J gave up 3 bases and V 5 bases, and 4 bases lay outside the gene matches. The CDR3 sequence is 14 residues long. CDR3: CASSSRDRDTEAFF. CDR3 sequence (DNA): TGTGCCAGCTCATCCCGGGACAGGGACACTGAAGCTTTCTTT.

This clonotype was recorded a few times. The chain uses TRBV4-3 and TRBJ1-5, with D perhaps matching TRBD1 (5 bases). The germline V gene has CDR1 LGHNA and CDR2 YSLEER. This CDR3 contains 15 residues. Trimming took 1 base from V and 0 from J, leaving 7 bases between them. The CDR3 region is CASSQGRASNQPQHF. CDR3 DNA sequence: TGCGCCAGCAGCCAAGGCAGGGCTAGCAATCAGCCCCAGCATTTT.

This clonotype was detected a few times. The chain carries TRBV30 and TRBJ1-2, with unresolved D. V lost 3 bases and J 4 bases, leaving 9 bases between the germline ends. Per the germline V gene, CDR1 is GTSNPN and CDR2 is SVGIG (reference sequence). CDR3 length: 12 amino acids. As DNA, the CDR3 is TGTGCCTGGAGCACAGACTTCTATGGCTACACCTTC. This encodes CAWSTDFYGYTF. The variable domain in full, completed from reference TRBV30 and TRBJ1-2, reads SQTIHQWPATLVQPVGSPLSLECTVEGTSNPNLYWYRQAAGRGLQLLFYSVGIGQISSEVPQNLSASRPQDRQFILSSKKLLLSDSGFYLCAWSTDFYGYTFGSGTRLTVV.

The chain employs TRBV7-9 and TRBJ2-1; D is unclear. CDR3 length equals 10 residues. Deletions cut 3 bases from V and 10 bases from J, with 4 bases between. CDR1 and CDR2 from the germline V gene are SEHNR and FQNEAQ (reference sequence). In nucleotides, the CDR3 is TGTGCCAGCAGCTTGCTGGAGCAGTTCTTC. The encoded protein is CASSLLEQFF.